This TCR beta chain was found in a study of shared clonotypes between healthy human individuals. The table came from immunoSEQ multiplex PCR; TCRdb's copy has only in-frame clones and leaves some out. The sample includes about 1 million clones, about three quarters seen only once; the top ten take 1.4% to 1.5%. The CDR3 consists of 17 residues. Per the germline V gene, CDR1 is MGHRA and CDR2 is YSYEKL. V shed 1 base and J shed 0 bases, with 10 bases lying between them. The receptor's source is a man aged 18 to 30 in good health. Input material: memory CD4+ T cells sorted from blood. Described subset: CD45RA-negative fraction. J is TRBJ1-6 and V is TRBV4-1, with a tentative D call TRBD1 (5 bases). CDR3 loop: CASSQAPGSSYNSPLHF. DNA of the CDR3: TGCGCCAGCAGCCAAGCCCCAGGGAGCTCCTATAATTCACCCCTCCACTTT.